This T cell receptor beta chain was documented in a study of blood T cell repertoires in COVID-19. At the level of the study: The United States, Italy and Spain provided the acute and convalescent COVID-19 samples.

TCRdb's table, derived via immunoSEQ multiplex PCR, lists solely in-frame clones and lacks some. The sample lists approximately 110,000 clones, roughly 80% occurring once. Germline loops: CDR1 SGHDN, CDR2 FVKESK. The CDR3 totals 15 residues. Trimming pared 0 bases from V and 2 bases from J, leaving 11 bases between. The sequenced sample consisted of peripheral blood. The chain employs TRBV14 and TRBJ2-7; no reliable D call. The receptor's source is a woman aged 40 to 50 with acute or convalescent COVID-19. DNA for the CDR3: TGTGCCAGCAGCCAAGATCCAGGCCGCGCCTACGAGCAGTACTTC. Translated: CASSQDPGRAYEQYF.